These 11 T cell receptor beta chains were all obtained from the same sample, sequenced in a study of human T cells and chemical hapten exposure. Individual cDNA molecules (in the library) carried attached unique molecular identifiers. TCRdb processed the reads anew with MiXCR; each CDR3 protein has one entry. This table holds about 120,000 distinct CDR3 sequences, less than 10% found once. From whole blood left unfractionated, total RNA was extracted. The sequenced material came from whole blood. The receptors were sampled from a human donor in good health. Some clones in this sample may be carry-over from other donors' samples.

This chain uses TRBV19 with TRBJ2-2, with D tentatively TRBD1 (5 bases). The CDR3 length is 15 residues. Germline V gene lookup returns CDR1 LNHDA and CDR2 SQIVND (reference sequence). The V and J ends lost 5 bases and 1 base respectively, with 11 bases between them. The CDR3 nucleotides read TGTGCCAGTAGTCCAACTCAGGGGAACACCGGGGAGCTGTTTTTT. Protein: CASSPTQGNTGELFF.

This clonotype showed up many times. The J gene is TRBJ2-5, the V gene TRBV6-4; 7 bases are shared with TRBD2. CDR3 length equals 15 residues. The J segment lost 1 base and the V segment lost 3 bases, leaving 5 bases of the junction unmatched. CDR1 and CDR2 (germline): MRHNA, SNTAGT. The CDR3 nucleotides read TGTGCCAGCAGTGAAGTAGCGGGTACCCAAGAGACCCAGTACTTC. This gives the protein CASSEVAGTQETQYF.

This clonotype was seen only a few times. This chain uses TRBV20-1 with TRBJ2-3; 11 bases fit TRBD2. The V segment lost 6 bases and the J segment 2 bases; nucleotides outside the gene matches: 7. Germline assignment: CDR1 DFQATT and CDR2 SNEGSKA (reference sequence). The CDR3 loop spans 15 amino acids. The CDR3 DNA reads TGCAGTGCGCCGGGACTAGCGGAGTTCACAGATACGCAGTATTTT. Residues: CSAPGLAEFTDTQYF.

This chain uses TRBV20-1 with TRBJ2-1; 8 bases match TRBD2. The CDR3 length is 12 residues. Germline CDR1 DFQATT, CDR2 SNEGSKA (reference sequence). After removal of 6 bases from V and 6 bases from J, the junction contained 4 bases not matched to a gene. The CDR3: CSAGLVSNEQFF. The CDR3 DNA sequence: TGCAGTGCGGGACTAGTTAGCAATGAGCAGTTCTTC.

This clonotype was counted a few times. Here the CDR3 reads CASSLQGHPADTQYF. CDR3 in DNA: TGTGCCAGCAGCTTACAGGGGCACCCCGCAGATACGCAGTATTTT. The chain carries TRBV11-2 and TRBJ2-3, with D tentatively TRBD1 (6 bases). The CDR3 is 15 amino acids. Trimming took off 2 bases at V and 4 bases at J, with 13 bases between the two ends. Germline V gene sequence: CDR1 SGHAT, CDR2 FQNNGV.

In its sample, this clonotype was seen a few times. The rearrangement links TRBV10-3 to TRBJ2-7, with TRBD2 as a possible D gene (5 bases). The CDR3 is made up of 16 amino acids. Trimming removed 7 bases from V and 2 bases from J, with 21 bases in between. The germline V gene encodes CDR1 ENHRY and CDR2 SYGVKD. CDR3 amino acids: CAIIAVDREGTYEQYF. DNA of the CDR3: TGTGCCATCATCGCCGTTGACCGGGAAGGGACCTACGAGCAGTACTTC.

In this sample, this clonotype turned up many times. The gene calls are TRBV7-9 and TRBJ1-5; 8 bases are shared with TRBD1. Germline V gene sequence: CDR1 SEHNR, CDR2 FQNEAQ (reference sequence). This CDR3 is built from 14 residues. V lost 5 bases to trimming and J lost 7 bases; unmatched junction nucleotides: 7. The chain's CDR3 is CASSITGTGQPQHF. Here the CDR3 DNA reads TGTGCCAGCAGCATTACCGGGACAGGCCAGCCCCAGCATTTT.

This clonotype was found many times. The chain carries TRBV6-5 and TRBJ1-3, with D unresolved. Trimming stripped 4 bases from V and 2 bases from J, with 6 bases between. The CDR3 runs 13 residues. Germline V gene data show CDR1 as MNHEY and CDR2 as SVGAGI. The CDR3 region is CASSSNAGNTIYF. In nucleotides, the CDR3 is TGTGCCAGCAGTTCAAACGCTGGAAACACCATATATTTT.

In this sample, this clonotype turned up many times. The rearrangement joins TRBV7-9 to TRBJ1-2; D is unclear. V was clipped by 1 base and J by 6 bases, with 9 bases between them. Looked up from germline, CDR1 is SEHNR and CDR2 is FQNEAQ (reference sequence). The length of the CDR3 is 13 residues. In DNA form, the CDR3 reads TGTGCCAGCAGCTTAGGTCAGGAACATGGCTACACCTTC. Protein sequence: CASSLGQEHGYTF.

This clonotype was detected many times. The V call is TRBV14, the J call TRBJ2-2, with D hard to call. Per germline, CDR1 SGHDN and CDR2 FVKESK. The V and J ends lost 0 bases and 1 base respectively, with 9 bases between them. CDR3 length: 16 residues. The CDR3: CASSQDLLGNTGELFF. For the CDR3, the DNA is TGTGCCAGCAGCCAAGATCTACTGGGGAACACCGGGGAGCTGTTTTTT.

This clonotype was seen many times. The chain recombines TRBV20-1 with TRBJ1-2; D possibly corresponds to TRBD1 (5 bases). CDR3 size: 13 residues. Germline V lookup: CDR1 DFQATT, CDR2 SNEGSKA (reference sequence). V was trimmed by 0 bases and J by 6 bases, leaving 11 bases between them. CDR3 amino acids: CSAREWGIDGYTF. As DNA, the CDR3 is TGCAGTGCTAGAGAGTGGGGGATCGATGGCTACACCTTC.